This T cell receptor (beta chain) is drawn from a study of cytomegalovirus exposure and HLA in healthy donors (dated by TCRdb to about 2017). As for the study more broadly: An earlier analysis of approximately 640 of the donors reported 276 Gb of sequence data and 117 million unique TCR beta sequences from about 179 million T cells. On average, 235,054 unique TCR beta nucleotide sequences were sequenced per donor among fewer than 500 genotyped donors of the cohort, with 15% to 20% of those sequences being non-productive. A later analysis re-examined previously published TCR beta repertoires from 500 to 700 donors and added high-resolution HLA genotyping to investigate patterns of TCR occurrence. The study profiled the T cell repertoires of about 720 subjects by immunosequencing and related them to cytomegalovirus serostatus. The study aimed to test whether signatures of past pathogen exposure could be identified by cataloging public T cell receptors. The later analysis used no new phenotypic data to find candidate immune exposures, relying instead on TCR beta sequences and their occurrence across donors. Donor age, sex, ethnicity and CMV serostatus were compiled together with the repertoire data. Class I and class II HLA loci were covered by the typing at four-digit resolution. High-throughput TCR immunosequencing, statistical association of individual TCRs with disease status, and machine learning were combined to predict cytomegalovirus infection status. A later genetic analysis took genome-wide SNP genotypes for about 55% of the 666 donors and used that subset as a discovery cohort. The number of donors typed differed by locus, with roughly 620-630 for A, B, C, DRB1 and DQB1, roughly 520 for DQA1, 606 for DPA1, and over 400 for DPB1. To decide whether each TCR beta V gene segment behaved as functional or pseudogenic, an earlier analysis of approximately 620 of the donors relied on high-throughput TCR beta sequencing. Among the roughly 410 genotyped donors, approximately 82% belonged to the genetic ancestry cluster associated with self-reported Caucasian donors. All discovery cohort repertoires had been generated on a single sequencing platform. Because of strong linkage in the cohort, a handful of DR-DQ haplotypes were treated as single units for association and clustering. An early release covering over 500 HLA-typed donors comprised 300 to 350 gigabases of sequencing data and roughly 85 million unique TCR sequences. Besides the first cohort of hundreds of subjects, a separate validation cohort made up of 120 different subjects was used.

The library was obtained by the immunoSEQ multiplex PCR assay. The multiplex PCR relied on a mix of 60 forward primers for TCR Vbeta segments and 13 reverse primers for TCR Jbeta segments. The CDR3 region of rearranged TCR beta genes was amplified from genomic DNA with a multiplex PCR assay. The amplified TCR beta libraries were sequenced on the Illumina HiSeq System as 87-base-pair reads. As for how the authors treated the data: In a later analysis, approximately 74 million unique TCR beta chains were counted across the 650 to 750 repertoires, and about 10 million of these chains were shared by at least two donors. Raw reads were error-corrected and collapsed into unique sequences with a nearest-neighbor algorithm that merged closely related sequences to remove PCR and sequencing errors. To assign V, D and J gene segments, CDR3 sequences were aligned to IMGT reference sequences. Each retained sequence needed at least a six-nucleotide match to both a V gene segment and a J gene segment. Rearrangements were called productive when the CDR3 lacked stop codons and stayed in frame with V and J; all others were non-productive. CDR3 was defined according to IMGT convention as the region running from the second conserved V-encoded cysteine to the conserved J-encoded phenylalanine. Sequences without an unambiguous match to a single V gene segment were excluded from the earlier analysis of about 600 of the donors. An earlier analysis of several hundred of the donors called V segments functional above 56.7% productive rearrangements and segregating when the between-donor standard deviation exceeded 5%. A statistical classification framework was built to diagnose cytomegalovirus status from the catalog of TCR beta chain sequences. A later analysis assigned V and J genes by comparing TCR nucleotide sequences with IMGT/GENE-DB human TR gene sequences. A later analysis assigned CDR3 sequences and most-parsimonious VDJ recombination scenarios with the TCRdist pipeline. In a later analysis, each TCR beta chain was defined by its CDR3 amino acid sequence together with its V-gene family, and reads lacking a unique V-gene family were excluded. A later analysis removed 592 highly shared, low-generation-probability nucleotide sequences to deal with suspected cross-contamination and a sequencing artifact. In a later analysis, a clonal expansion index was calculated for each public chain from normalized within-repertoire ranks of inferred template counts. Generation probabilities in a later analysis came from a VDJ recombination model fitted to out-of-frame rearrangements, and those results were checked against IGoR. A later analysis scored TCR-TCR, TCR-HLA and TCR-CMV co-occurrence with hypergeometric tests, applying a repertoire-size bias correction to TCR pairs. To estimate false discovery rates, a later analysis permuted the HLA or CMV assignments 20 times. In a later analysis, co-occurring TCRs were grouped using DBSCAN, with TCRdist sequence similarity added in when clustering inside HLA-allele-positive subsets. Co-occurrence clustering excluded repertoires with fewer than 30,000 or more than 120,000 public chains, plus five with anomalous nucleotide sharing. This is the immuneACCESS table as TCRdb keeps it, with only in-frame sequences that have V and J called. A part of the clones is gone; compared with another copy, unresolved V genes explain less than half, and the rest is unexplained. V and J calls and clone size are those listed in that table; D and trimming were worked out from the DNA. Per the sample table, the count is 130,000 to 150,000 clones. The ten most abundant clones make up 1.5% to 2% of the sample.

The CDR3 contains 15 residues, cysteine and phenylalanine counted. Left in the record is the CDR3 DNA by itself, 45 bases read in frame from the first base. Per the germline V gene, MNHEY is the CDR1 and SVGAGI is the CDR2. V and J are truncated by 4 bases and 0 bases respectively, leaving an intervening sequence of 10 bases. Findings and caveats that apply to the study as a whole: Some IMGT-functional V segments, including TRBV6-2 and TRBV6-3, could not be distinguished by the 87-base-pair reads and were therefore excluded. Because some donors lacked HLA typing at each locus, the association tests relied only on the typed subset. The classifier was reported to diagnose cytomegalovirus status with high specificity and sensitivity in both the original cohort and the validation cohort. Strong co-occurrence of HLA alleles, especially DR and DQ, made assigning TCR associations to individual alleles difficult. Linkage disequilibrium might explain the correlated functional status among segregating V segments, but an unknown experimental factor could not be ruled out. The study listed 150 to 200 TCR beta chains as associated with cytomegalovirus. A cluster of highly shared sequence variants was judged likely to represent a technical artifact of the sequencing pipeline. Across donors, most TCR sequences were observed very rarely, whereas some public TCRs were present in many individuals. Over 15 rarely observed V segments, including chromosome 9 orphons, were excluded from the earlier analysis of about 500 of the donors because counts were too low. In an earlier analysis of about 600 of the donors, most TCR beta V segments appeared in productive rearrangements about 87% or about 30% of the time, broadly matching IMGT annotations. In a later analysis, several top co-occurrence clusters were reported to appear linked to parvovirus B19, influenza, CMV and Epstein-Barr virus. According to a later genetic analysis, donors in an Asian-associated ancestry cluster had fewer N-insertions in productive TCRs than the roughly 670-donor mean. Most CMV-associated TCR beta chains appeared to be HLA-restricted in a later analysis, and the HLA associations seemed to be driven largely by CMV exposure. In a later analysis, the rate of TCR association differed among HLA loci, with DRB1 alleles having the most associated TCRs and HLA-C alleles having the fewest. Sequencing depth was assumed to be roughly uniform across donors in the presence/absence analyses, though that assumption may not hold. The only immune exposure information available for the cohort was CMV serostatus. According to the authors, the approach could potentially be generalized to other disease states and immunological phenotypes. A later analysis found that HLA-associated TCR beta chains were more clonally expanded and had lower generation probabilities than equally common non-associated chains. A few of the identified cytomegalovirus-associated TCR beta chains were confirmed in vitro to be specific for cytomegalovirus antigens. This cohort had only TCR beta chains sequenced, and the lack of alpha or paired-chain data limited which features could be detected. A later analysis associated approximately 17,000 TCR beta sequences with specific HLA alleles at a false discovery rate of 0.05. V-gene and J-gene trimming of TCR beta chains was associated with a missense DCLRE1C variant in a later genetic analysis, and the association was replicated in an independent cohort. A further reported finding was that TCR beta sequences accurately predicted the HLA-A and HLA-B alleles for most subjects in the first cohort.

Concerning this clone itself: The clone's antigen remains unknown.

In total, approximately 610 healthy bone marrow donors made up the cohort. At the time of sampling, all cohort members were nominally healthy, though unrecorded immune exposures were likely present. The donor was CMV seronegative and was included in the group of several hundred seronegative cohort members. A peripheral blood sample was collected from each donor, and TCR beta sequencing was performed on peripheral blood mononuclear cells. Genomic DNA was extracted from the blood cell samples with the Qiagen DNeasy Blood Extraction Kit. The chain is encoded by TRBV6-5 joined to TRBJ2-1; a tentative D match to TRBD2 spans 5 bases. This TCR came from a woman between 45 and 60 years old in good health and CMV-seronegative. Input material: PBMCs. Here is the DNA: TGTGCCAGCAGTTTGGTTGGGAGCTCCTACAATGAGCAGTTCTTC. Its protein product is CASSLVGSSYNEQFF.